This T cell receptor beta chain came from a study of identical twins. With no exceptions, donors were healthy Caucasians. Many counts were recorded for this clonotype. Antigen specificity is unknown. Study outcomes and limitations: Partly confounded zero-insertion analyses could result from invariant MAIT and iNKT cells. Whereas memory repertoires showed no such difference, abundant cord blood beta clonotypes carried fewer insertions.

TCRdb fed the 5' RACE reads into MiXCR, producing one record per CDR3 protein. The sample yields some 1,600,000 distinct CDR3 sequences, less than 35% seen once. The sequence came from a newborn girl in good health. The sequenced material came from cord blood.

Written as DNA, the CDR3 is TGCAGCGTTTCGAGGATTCCGGGGATGTCCTACAATGAGCAGTTCTTC. This sequence encodes CSVSRIPGMSYNEQFF. The V gene is TRBV29-1, the J gene TRBJ2-1, with D perhaps matching TRBD2 (5 bases). This CDR3 has 16 amino acids. CDR1 and CDR2 from the germline V gene are SQVTM and ANQGSEA. Trimming pared 5 bases from V and 1 base from J, leaving 18 bases between.